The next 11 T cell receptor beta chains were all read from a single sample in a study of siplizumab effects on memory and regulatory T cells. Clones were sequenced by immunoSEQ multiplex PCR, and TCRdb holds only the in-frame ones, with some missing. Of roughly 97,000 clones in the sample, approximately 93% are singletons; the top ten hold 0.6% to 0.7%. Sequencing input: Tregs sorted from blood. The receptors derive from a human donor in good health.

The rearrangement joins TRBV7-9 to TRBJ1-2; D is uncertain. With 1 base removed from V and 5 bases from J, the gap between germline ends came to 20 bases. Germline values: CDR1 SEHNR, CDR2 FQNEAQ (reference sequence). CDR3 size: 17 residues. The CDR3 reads CASSLGLQVGQEYGYTF. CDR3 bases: TGTGCCAGCAGCTTAGGCTTACAAGTCGGGCAGGAGTATGGCTACACCTTC.

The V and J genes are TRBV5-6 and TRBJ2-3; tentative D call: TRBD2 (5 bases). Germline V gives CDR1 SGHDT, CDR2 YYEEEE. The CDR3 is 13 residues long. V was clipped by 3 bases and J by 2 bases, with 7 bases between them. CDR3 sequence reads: CASSWTLTDTQYF. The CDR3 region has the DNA TGTGCCAGCAGCTGGACTCTCACAGATACGCAGTATTTT.

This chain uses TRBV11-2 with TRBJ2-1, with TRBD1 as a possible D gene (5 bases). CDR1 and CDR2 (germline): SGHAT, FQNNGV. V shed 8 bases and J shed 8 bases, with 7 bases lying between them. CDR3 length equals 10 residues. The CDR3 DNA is TGTGCCAGCTGGGGCCATGAGCAGTTCTTC. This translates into CASWGHEQFF. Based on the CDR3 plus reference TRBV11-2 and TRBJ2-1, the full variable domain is EAGVAQSPRYKIIEKRQSVAFWCNPISGHATLYWYQQILGQGPKLLIQFQNNGVVDDSQLPKDRFSAERLKGVDSTLKIQPAKLEDSAVYLCASWGHEQFFGPGTRLTVL.

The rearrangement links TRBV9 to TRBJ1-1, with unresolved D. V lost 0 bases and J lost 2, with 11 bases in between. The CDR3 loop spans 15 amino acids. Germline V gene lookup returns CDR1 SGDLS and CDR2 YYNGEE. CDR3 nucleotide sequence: TGTGCCAGCAGCGTAGTTGCAGGAGCCAACACTGAAGCTTTCTTT. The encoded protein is CASSVVAGANTEAFF.

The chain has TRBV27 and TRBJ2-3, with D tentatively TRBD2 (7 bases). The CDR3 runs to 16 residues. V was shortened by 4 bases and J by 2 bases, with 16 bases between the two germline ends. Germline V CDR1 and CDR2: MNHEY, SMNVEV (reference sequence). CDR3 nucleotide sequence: TGTGCCAGCAGTTGGGGGGGGCGCGCCTTCACAGATACGCAGTATTTT. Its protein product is CASSWGGRAFTDTQYF.

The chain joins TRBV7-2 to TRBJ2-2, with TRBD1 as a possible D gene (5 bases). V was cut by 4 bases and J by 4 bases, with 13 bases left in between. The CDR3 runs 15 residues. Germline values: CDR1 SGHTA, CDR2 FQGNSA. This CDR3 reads CASSSTRVTTGELFF. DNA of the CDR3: TGTGCCAGCAGCTCAACCAGGGTGACCACCGGGGAGCTGTTTTTT.

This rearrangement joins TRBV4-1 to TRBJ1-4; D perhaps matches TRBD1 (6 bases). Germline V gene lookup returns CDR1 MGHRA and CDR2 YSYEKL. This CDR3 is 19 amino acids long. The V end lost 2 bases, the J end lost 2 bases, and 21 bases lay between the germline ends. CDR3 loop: CASSQLKGGRARTNEKLFF. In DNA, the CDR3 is TGCGCCAGCAGCCAATTAAAAGGGGGAAGGGCACGGACTAATGAAAAACTGTTTTTT.

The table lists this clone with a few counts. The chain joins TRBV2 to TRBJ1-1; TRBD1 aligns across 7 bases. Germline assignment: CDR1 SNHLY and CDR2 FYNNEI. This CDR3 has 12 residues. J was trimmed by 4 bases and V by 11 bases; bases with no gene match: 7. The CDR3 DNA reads TGTGCCGAAAGACAGGGATTCACTGAAGCTTTCTTT. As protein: CAERQGFTEAFF.

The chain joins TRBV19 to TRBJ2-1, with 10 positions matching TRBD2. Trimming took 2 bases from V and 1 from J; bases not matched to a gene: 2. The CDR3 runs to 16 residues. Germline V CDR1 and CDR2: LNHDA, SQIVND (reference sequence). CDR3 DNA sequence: TGTGCCAGTAGTATACTAGCGGGAGTGTCCTACAATGAGCAGTTCTTC. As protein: CASSILAGVSYNEQFF.

Written as DNA, the CDR3 is TGTGCCAGCTCACACGATCGGGACCAGTACTTC. It encodes CASSHDRDQYF. J is TRBJ2-5 and V is TRBV18, with a tentative D call TRBD2 (5 bases). The CDR3 length is 11 residues. Per germline, CDR1 KGHSH and CDR2 LQKENI. Deletions cut 4 bases from V and 10 bases from J, with 10 bases between.

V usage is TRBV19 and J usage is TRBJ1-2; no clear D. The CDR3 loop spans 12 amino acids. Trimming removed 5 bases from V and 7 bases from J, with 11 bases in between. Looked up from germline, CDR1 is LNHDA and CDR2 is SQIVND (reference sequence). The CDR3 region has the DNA TGTGCCAGTAGTGAACAGAAACGTGGCTACACCTTC. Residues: CASSEQKRGYTF.